The rows below give T cell receptor beta chains drawn from one sample of a study of cytomegalovirus exposure and HLA in healthy donors. TCRdb's table, derived via immunoSEQ multiplex PCR, lists solely in-frame clones and lacks some. The sample holds 120,000 or so clones, 74% seen once. Sequencing input: PBMCs. The receptors come from a woman between 45 and 65 years old in good health and CMV-seropositive. Each CDR3 is given with its conserved first and last residue. A D gene is named only where the DNA matches it firmly. Some rows have no size entry. The others give once, few or many, or a class for an expanded clone.

d_gene: TRBD1; len: 13; v_gene: TRBV7-2; j_gene: TRBJ2-7; abundance: -; CDR3aa: CASKGQGSNEQYF; CDR3nt: TGTGCCAGCAAGGGACAGGGGTCTAACGAGCAGTACTTC
d_gene: TRBD1; len: 15; v_gene: TRBV4-3; j_gene: TRBJ1-2; abundance: -; CDR3aa: CASSQDGQGPYGYTF; CDR3nt: TGCGCCAGCAGCCAGGACGGACAGGGCCCTTATGGCTACACCTTC
d_gene: -; len: 14; v_gene: TRBV19; j_gene: TRBJ2-3; abundance: -; CDR3aa: CASRGEGGTDTQYF; CDR3nt: TGTGCCAGTAGGGGGGAGGGGGGCACAGATACGCAGTATTTT
d_gene: TRBD2; len: 15; v_gene: TRBV7-8; j_gene: TRBJ2-7; abundance: once; CDR3aa: CASSLPGLASYEQYF; CDR3nt: TGTGCCAGCAGCTTGCCGGGACTAGCGTCCTACGAGCAGTACTTC
d_gene: -; len: 14; v_gene: TRBV7-2; j_gene: TRBJ2-5; abundance: -; CDR3aa: CASTYGGQQETQYF; CDR3nt: TGTGCCAGCACCTACGGGGGACAGCAAGAGACCCAGTACTTC
d_gene: TRBD1; len: 14; v_gene: TRBV6-5; j_gene: TRBJ1-2; abundance: -; CDR3aa: CASRTRQGNYGYTF; CDR3nt: TGTGCCAGCAGAACTAGACAGGGAAACTATGGCTACACCTTC
d_gene: -; len: 14; v_gene: TRBV25-1; j_gene: TRBJ2-7; abundance: -; CDR3aa: CASSDSGKSYEQYF; CDR3nt: TGTGCCAGCAGTGACTCGGGAAAGTCCTACGAGCAGTACTTC
d_gene: -; len: 15; v_gene: TRBV14; j_gene: TRBJ1-5; abundance: -; CDR3aa: CASRSGTQSNQPQHF; CDR3nt: TGTGCCAGCAGGTCCGGGACACAAAGCAATCAGCCCCAGCATTTT
d_gene: TRBD2; len: 15; v_gene: TRBV4-1; j_gene: TRBJ2-3; abundance: -; CDR3aa: CASSQTSGEARTQYF; CDR3nt: TGCGCCAGCAGCCAGACTAGCGGGGAGGCTCGTACGCAGTATTTT
d_gene: -; len: 14; v_gene: TRBV6-1; j_gene: TRBJ2-1; abundance: -; CDR3aa: CASSVTVEYNEQFF; CDR3nt: TGTGCCAGCAGTGTGACAGTTGAGTACAATGAGCAGTTCTTC